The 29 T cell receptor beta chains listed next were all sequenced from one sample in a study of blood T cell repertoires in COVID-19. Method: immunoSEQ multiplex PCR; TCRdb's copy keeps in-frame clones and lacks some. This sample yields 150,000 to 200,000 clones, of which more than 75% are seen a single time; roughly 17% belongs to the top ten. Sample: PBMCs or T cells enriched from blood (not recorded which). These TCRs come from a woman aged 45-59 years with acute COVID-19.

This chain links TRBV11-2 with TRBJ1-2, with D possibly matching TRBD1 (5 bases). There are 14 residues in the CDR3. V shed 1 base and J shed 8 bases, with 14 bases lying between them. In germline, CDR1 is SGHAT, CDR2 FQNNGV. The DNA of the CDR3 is TGTGCCAGCAGCTTAGCTTCAGGGATAAAGGGCTACACCTTC. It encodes CASSLASGIKGYTF.

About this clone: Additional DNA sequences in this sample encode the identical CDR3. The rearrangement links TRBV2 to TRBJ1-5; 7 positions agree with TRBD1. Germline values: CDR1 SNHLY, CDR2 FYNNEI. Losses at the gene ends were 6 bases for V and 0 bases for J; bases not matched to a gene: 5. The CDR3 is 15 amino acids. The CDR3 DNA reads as TGTGCCAGCAGCGGGACAGTTTATAGCAATCAGCCCCAGCATTTT. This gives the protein CASSGTVYSNQPQHF.

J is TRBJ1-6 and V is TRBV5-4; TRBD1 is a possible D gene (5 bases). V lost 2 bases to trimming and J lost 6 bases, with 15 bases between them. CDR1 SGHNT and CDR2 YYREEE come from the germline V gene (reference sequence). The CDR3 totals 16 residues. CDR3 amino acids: CASSFPLRDANSPLHF. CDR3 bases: TGTGCCAGCAGCTTTCCATTGCGGGACGCTAATTCACCCCTCCACTTT.

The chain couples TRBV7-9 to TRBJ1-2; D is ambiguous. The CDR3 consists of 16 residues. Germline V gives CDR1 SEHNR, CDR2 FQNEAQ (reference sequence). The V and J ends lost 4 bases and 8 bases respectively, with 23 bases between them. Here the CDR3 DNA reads TGTGCCAGCAGCTATACCCGCTCCGGAGCCGTGGAGGGCTACACCTTC. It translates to CASSYTRSGAVEGYTF.

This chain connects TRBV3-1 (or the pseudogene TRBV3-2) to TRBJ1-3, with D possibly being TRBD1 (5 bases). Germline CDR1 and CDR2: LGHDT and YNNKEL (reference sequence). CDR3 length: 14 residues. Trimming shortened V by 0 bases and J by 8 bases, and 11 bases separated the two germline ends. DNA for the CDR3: TGTGCCAGCAGCCAAGAGCAGGGAACCGACACCATATATTTT. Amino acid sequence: CASSQEQGTDTIYF.

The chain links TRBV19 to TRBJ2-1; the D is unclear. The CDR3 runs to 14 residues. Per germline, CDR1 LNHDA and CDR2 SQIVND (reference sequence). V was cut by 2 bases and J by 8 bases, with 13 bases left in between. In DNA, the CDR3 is TGTGCCAGTAGTATAAGGCCTAAAGGAGATGAGCAGTTCTTC. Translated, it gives CASSIRPKGDEQFF.

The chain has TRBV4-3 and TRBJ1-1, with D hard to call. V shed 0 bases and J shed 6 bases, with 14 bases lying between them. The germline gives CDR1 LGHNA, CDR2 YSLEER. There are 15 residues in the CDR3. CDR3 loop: CASSQDYDWRAEAFF. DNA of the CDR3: TGCGCCAGCAGCCAAGATTACGACTGGAGGGCTGAAGCTTTCTTT.

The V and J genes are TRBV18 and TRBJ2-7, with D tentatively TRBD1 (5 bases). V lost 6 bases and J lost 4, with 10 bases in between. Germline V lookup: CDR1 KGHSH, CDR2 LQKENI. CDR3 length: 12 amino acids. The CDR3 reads CASSRGQYEQYV. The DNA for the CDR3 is TGTGCCAGCTCCCGTGGACAATACGAGCAGTACGTC.

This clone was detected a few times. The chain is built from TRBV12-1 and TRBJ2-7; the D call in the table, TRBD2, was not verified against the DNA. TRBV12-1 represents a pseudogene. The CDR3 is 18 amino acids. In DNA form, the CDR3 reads TGTGCCAGCAGCACATCGGGACTAGCGGGAGGGCTCTCCTACGAGCAGTACGTC. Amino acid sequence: CASSTSGLAGGLSYEQYV.

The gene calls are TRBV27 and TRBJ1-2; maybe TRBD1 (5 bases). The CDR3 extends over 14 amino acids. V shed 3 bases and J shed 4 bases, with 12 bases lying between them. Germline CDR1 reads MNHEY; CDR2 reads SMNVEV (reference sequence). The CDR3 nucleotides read TGTGCCAGCAGTTTTACGGACACTGGCTATGGCTACACCTTC. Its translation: CASSFTDTGYGYTF.

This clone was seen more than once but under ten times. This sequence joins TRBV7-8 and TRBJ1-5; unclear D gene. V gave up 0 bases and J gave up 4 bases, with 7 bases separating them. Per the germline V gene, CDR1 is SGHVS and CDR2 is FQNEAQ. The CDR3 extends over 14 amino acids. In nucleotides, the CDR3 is TGTGCCAGCAGCTTAGCCTCCCGGAATCAGCCCCAGCATTTT. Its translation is CASSLASRNQPQHF.

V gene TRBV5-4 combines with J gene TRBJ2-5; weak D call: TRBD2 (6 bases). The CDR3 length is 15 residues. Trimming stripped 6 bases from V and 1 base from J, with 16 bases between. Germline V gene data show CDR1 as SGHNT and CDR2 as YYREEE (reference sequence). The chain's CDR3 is CASKRDSQAQETQYF. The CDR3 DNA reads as TGTGCCAGCAAGAGGGACTCTCAGGCCCAAGAGACCCAGTACTTC. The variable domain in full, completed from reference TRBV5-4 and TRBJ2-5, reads ETGVTQSPTHLIKTRGQQVTLRCSSQSGHNTVSWYQQALGQGPQFIFQYYREEENGRGNFPPRFSGLQFPNYSSELNVNALELDDSALYLCASKRDSQAQETQYFGPGTRLLVL.

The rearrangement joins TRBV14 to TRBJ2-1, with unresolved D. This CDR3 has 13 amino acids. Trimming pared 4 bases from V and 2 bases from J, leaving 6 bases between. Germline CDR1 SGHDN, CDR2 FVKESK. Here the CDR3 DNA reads TGTGCCAGCAGCCCTTGGCCCTACAATGAGCAGTTCTTC. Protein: CASSPWPYNEQFF.

The CDR3 region is CSVSWYSGANVLTF. As DNA, the CDR3 is TGCAGCGTTAGCTGGTACTCTGGGGCCAACGTCCTGACTTTC. The genes are TRBV29-1 and TRBJ2-6; D not certain. V lost 5 bases, J lost 0 bases, and 8 bases lay in between. Germline loops: CDR1 SQVTM, CDR2 ANQGSEA. The CDR3 sequence is 14 residues long.

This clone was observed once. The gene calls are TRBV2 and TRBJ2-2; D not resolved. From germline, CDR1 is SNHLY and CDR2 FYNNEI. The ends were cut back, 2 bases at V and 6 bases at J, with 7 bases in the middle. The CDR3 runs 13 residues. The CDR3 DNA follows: TGTGCCAGCAGTGAACAGACTTCCGGGGAGCTGTTTTTT. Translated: CASSEQTSGELFF.

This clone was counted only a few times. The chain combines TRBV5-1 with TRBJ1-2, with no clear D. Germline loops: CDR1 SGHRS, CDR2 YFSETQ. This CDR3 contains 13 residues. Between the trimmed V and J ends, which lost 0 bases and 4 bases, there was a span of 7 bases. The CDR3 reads CASSLGSSYGYTF. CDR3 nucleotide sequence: TGCGCCAGCAGCTTGGGGAGTAGCTATGGCTACACCTTC.

CDR3 nucleotides: TGCGCCAGCAGCCAATCACCACAGGTTTATGGCAATCAGCCCCAGCATTTT. Its protein is CASSQSPQVYGNQPQHF. The genes are TRBV4-1 and TRBJ1-5; TRBD1 is a possible D gene (5 bases). The CDR3 runs to 17 residues. The V and J ends lost 2 bases and 2 bases respectively, with 16 bases between them. Germline V gene lookup returns CDR1 MGHRA and CDR2 YSYEKL.

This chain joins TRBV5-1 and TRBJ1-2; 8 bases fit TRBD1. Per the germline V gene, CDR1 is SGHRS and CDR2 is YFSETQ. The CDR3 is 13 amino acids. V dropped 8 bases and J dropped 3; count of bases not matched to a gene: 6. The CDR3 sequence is CASSTGEDYGYTF. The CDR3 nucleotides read TGCGCCAGTTCGACAGGGGAAGACTATGGCTACACCTTC.

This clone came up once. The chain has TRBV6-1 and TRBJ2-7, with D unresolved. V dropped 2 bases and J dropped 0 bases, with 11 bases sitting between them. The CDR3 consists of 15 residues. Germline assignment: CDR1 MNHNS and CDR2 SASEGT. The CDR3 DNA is TGTGCCAGCAGTGAAACGGCAGGCAGCTCCTACGAGCAGTACGTC. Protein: CASSETAGSSYEQYV.

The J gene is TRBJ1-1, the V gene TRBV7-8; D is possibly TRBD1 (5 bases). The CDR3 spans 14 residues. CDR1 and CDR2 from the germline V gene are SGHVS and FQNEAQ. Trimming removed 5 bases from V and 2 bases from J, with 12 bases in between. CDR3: CASSRDSLNTEAFF. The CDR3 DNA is TGTGCCAGCAGCAGAGACAGCTTAAACACTGAAGCTTTCTTT.

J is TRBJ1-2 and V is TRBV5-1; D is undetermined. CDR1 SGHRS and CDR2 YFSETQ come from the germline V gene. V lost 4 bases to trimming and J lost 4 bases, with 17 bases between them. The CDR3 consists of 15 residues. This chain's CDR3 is CASSAALTTGYGYTF. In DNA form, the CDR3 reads TGCGCCAGCAGCGCGGCTTTAACCACTGGCTATGGCTACACCTTC.

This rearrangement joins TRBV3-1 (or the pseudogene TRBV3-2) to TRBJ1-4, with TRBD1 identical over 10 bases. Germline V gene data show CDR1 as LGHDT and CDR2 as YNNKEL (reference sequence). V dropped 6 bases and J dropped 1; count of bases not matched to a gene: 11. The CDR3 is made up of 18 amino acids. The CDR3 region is CASRPDPGQGETNEKLFF. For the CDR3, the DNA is TGTGCCAGCAGGCCCGACCCCGGACAGGGGGAAACTAATGAAAAACTGTTTTTT.

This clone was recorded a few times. The chain's CDR3 is CASSQGAGTGVTEQFF. The CDR3 nucleotides are TGTGCCAGCAGCCAAGGGGCCGGGACAGGGGTTACTGAGCAGTTCTTC. This chain joins TRBV3-1 (or the pseudogene TRBV3-2) and TRBJ2-1; 10 bases are a match to TRBD1. The CDR3 has 16 amino acids. Germline V CDR1 and CDR2: LGHDT, YNNKEL (reference sequence). J lost 9 bases, V lost 1 base, and 9 bases had no gene match.

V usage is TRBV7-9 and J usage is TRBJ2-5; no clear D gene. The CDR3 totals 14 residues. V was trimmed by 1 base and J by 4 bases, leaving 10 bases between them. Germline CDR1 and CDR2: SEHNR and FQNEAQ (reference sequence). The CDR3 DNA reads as TGTGCCAGCAGCTTAGACAGCCCTACAGAGACCCAGTACTTC. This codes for CASSLDSPTETQYF.

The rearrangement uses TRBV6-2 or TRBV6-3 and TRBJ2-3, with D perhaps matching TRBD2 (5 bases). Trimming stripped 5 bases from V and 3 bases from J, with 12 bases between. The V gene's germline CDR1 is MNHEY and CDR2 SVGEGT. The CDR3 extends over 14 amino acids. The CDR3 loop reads CASSVYGVTDTQYF. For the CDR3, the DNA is TGTGCCAGCAGTGTCTACGGGGTGACAGATACGCAGTATTTT.

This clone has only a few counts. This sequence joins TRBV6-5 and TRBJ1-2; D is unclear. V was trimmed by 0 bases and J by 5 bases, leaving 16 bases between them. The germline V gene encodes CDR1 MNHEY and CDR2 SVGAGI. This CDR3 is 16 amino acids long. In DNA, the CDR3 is TGTGCCAGCAGTTACTCGACATCTAACAGCAGATATGGCTACACCTTC. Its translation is CASSYSTSNSRYGYTF.

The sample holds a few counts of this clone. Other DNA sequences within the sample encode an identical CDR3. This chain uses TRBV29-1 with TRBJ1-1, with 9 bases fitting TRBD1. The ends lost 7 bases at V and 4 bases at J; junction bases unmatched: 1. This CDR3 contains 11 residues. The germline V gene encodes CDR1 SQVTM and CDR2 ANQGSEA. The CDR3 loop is CSATGGTEAFF. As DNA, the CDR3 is TGCAGCGCGACAGGGGGCACTGAAGCTTTCTTT.

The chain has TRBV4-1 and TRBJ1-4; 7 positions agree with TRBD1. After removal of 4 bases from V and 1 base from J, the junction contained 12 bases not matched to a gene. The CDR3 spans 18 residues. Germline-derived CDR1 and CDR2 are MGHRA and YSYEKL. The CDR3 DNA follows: TGCGCCAGCAGCCCCGAGTGGGGGACAGTCGAAACTAATGAAAAACTGTTTTTT. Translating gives CASSPEWGTVETNEKLFF.

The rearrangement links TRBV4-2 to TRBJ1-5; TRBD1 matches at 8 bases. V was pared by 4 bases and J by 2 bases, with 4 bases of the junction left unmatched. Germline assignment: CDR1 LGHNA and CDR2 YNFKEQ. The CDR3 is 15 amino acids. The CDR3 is CASSLTGGGNQPQHF. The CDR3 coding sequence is TGTGCCAGCAGCCTAACAGGGGGAGGCAATCAGCCCCAGCATTTT.